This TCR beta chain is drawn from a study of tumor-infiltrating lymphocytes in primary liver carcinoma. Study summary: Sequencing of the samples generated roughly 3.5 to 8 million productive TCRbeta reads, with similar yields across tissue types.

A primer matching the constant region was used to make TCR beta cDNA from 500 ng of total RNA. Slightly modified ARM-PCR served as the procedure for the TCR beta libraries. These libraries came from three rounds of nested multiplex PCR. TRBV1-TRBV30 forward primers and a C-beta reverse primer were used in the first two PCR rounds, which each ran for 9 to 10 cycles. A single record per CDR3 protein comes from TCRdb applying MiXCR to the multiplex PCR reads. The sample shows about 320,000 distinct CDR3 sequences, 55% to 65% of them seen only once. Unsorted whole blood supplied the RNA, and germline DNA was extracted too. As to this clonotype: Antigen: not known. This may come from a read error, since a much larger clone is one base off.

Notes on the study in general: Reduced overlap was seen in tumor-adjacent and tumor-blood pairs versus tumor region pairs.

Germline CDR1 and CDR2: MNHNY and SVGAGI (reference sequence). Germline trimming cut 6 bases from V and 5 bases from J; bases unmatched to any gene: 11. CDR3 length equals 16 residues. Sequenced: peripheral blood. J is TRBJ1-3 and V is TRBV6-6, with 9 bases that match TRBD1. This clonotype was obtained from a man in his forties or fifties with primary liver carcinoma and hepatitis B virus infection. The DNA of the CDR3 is TGTGCCAGCAGCAGAACAACAGGGGGCACTCGAAACACCATATATTTT. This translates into CASSRTTGGTRNTIYF.